This T cell receptor beta chain stems from a study of beta chain features in type 1 diabetes. Expressed TCRB transcripts were sequenced, since all the RNA that had been isolated was reverse transcribed. Data came from immunoSEQ multiplex PCR; TCRdb stores just in-frame clones and leaves some out. Found here are more than 120,000 clones, about 13% of them singletons; the top ten hold roughly 1.4%. Study conclusions and caveats: There were fewer insertions and more deletions at the VDJ junctions of type 1 diabetes patients. TCRB CDR3 length was moderately but significantly reduced in all four CD4+ subsets of Type 1 diabetes patients.

The CDR3 runs 14 residues. Germline assignment: CDR1 MNHNS and CDR2 SASEGT. Deletions cut 6 bases from V and 4 bases from J, with 14 bases between. This clone was seen a few times. The antigen remains unidentified. This clonotype was sampled from a young man with type 1 diabetes. The sample comprised central memory CD4+ T cells from blood. The J gene is TRBJ2-3, the V gene TRBV6-1, with a tentative D call TRBD2 (6 bases). This chain's CDR3 is CASSRAREADTQYF. CDR3 coding DNA: TGTGCCAGCAGCCGCGCCAGGGAGGCAGATACGCAGTATTTT.